The 18 T cell receptor beta chains below all came from one sample that was sequenced in a study of blood T cell repertoires in COVID-19. Sequencing used immunoSEQ multiplex PCR; TCRdb keeps in-frame clones, though not all of them. The sample lists under 250,000 clones; about 89% were seen once. Material: peripheral blood. The receptors originated from a woman between 55 and 75 years old who had recovered from COVID-19.

The chain recombines TRBV5-4 with TRBJ1-2; 7 bases map to TRBD1. Trimming took 4 bases from V and 4 from J; bases not matched to a gene: 10. The CDR3 spans 15 residues. Germline V CDR1 and CDR2: SGHNT, YYREEE (reference sequence). The CDR3 DNA reads TGTGCCAGCAGCCCCGGGACAGTCAGGTCCTATGGCTACACCTTC. The encoded protein is CASSPGTVRSYGYTF.

The V gene is TRBV3-1 (or the pseudogene TRBV3-2), the J gene TRBJ2-3; TRBD2 matches at 9 bases. Germline loops: CDR1 LGHDT, CDR2 YNNKEL (reference sequence). The trim removed 3 bases at V and 8 bases at J, leaving 15 bases unmatched. The CDR3 consists of 17 residues. DNA of the CDR3: TGTGCCAGCAGCCAGGGGGGGCTGGCGGGGGGGATTAGTACGCAGTATTTT. This translates into CASSQGGLAGGISTQYF.

The chain employs TRBV7-8 and TRBJ2-1; 12 bases are a match to TRBD2. V lost 4 bases and J lost 14; bases outside the gene matches: 12. The germline V gene has CDR1 SGHVS and CDR2 FQNEAQ. The CDR3 extends over 15 amino acids. The CDR3 coding sequence is TGTGCCAGCAGCTATGTTTCTAGCGGGGGGGCAAGTAAGTTCTTC. Amino acid sequence: CASSYVSSGGASKFF.

The gene calls are TRBV7-9 and TRBJ1-3; maybe TRBD1 (6 bases). Trimming pared 0 bases from V and 4 bases from J, leaving 10 bases between. CDR1 is SEHNR and CDR2 is FQNEAQ in the germline V gene (reference sequence). This CDR3 is 15 amino acids long. The CDR3 DNA is TGTGCCAGCAGCTTAGCGCGGACAGCCGGAAACACCATATATTTT. Protein product: CASSLARTAGNTIYF. Together with reference TRBV7-9 and TRBJ1-3, the CDR3 gives the full variable domain: DTGVSQNPRHKITKRGQNVTFRCDPISEHNRLYWYRQTLGQGPEFLTYFQNEAQLEKSRLLSDRFSAERPKGSFSTLEIQRTEQGDSAMYLCASSLARTAGNTIYFGEGSWLTVV.

The V gene is TRBV19, the J gene TRBJ2-1, with TRBD2 matching over 15 bases. The CDR3 runs to 15 residues. Trimming removed 6 bases from V and 8 bases from J; junction bases left unmatched: 5. Germline V gene sequence: CDR1 LNHDA, CDR2 SQIVND (reference sequence). The CDR3, as DNA: TGTGCCAGTAGCGGACTAGCGGGGGGGTTACATGAGCAGTTCTTC. Protein product: CASSGLAGGLHEQFF.

V and J are TRBV6-5 and TRBJ2-7; no definite D call. Per germline, CDR1 MNHEY and CDR2 SVGAGI. The CDR3 contains 13 residues. Trimming removed 6 bases from V and 4 bases from J, with 13 bases in between. For the CDR3, the DNA is TGTGCCAGCAGCCCACTCCGCGGTTACGAGCAGTACTTC. Its protein product is CASSPLRGYEQYF.

The rearrangement joins TRBV11-2 to TRBJ1-3; D is possibly TRBD1 (6 bases). CDR3 length: 12 residues. Germline V gene lookup returns CDR1 SGHAT and CDR2 FQNNGV. The V and J ends lost 0 bases and 11 bases respectively, with 8 bases between them. The CDR3 sequence is CASSLDQGSIYF. CDR3 in DNA: TGTGCCAGCAGCTTAGATCAGGGGTCCATATATTTT.

A few counts support this clone. The J gene is TRBJ2-3, the V gene TRBV29-1, with TRBD2 matching 9 bases. V was pared by 6 bases and J by 3 bases, with 7 bases of the junction left unmatched. This CDR3 comprises 14 residues. Germline V gene lookup returns CDR1 SQVTM and CDR2 ANQGSEA. The DNA for the CDR3 is TGCAGCGTCATTGGCGGGGGGGCGACAGATACGCAGTATTTT. It specifies CSVIGGGATDTQYF.

This clone was seen a few times. This chain links TRBV28 with TRBJ1-6; D is perhaps TRBD1 (5 bases). Germline CDR1 reads MDHEN; CDR2 reads SYDVKM. The germline V and J ends were trimmed by 5 bases and 8 bases, with 10 bases remaining between them. This CDR3 comprises 13 residues. The CDR3, as DNA: TGTGCCAGCAGTCCTCGACAGTATTCACCCCTCCACTTT. Its translation is CASSPRQYSPLHF.

This rearrangement joins TRBV13 to TRBJ2-7; D not certain. The germline CDR1 and CDR2 sequences are PRHDT and FYEKMQ (reference sequence). Deletions cut 5 bases from V and 3 bases from J, with 5 bases between. The CDR3 contains 11 residues. This CDR3 reads CASSINYEQYF. The CDR3 DNA is TGTGCCAGCAGCATAAACTACGAGCAGTACTTC.

This sequence joins TRBV19 and TRBJ2-2; possible D gene TRBD1, 6 bases. There are 15 residues in the CDR3. The V gene's germline CDR1 is LNHDA and CDR2 SQIVND (reference sequence). Trimming shortened V by 6 bases and J by 0 bases, and 11 bases separated the two germline ends. This chain's CDR3 is CASRQGSTNTGELFF. The CDR3 DNA reads as TGTGCCAGTAGGCAGGGGTCCACGAACACCGGGGAGCTGTTTTTT.

The chain links TRBV18 to TRBJ1-4; D gene ambiguous. The V end was cut by 6 bases, the J end by 5 bases, with 13 bases between. Germline loops: CDR1 KGHSH, CDR2 LQKENI. This CDR3 is 14 amino acids long. CDR3 DNA: TGTGCCAGCTCCCTCCCCGCGGGGAATGAAAAACTGTTTTTT. Translation gives CASSLPAGNEKLFF.

The chain couples TRBV29-1 to TRBJ1-4; D remains ambiguous. V lost 6 bases, J lost 8 bases, and 10 bases lay in between. CDR1 SQVTM and CDR2 ANQGSEA come from the germline V gene. This CDR3 is built from 11 residues. The CDR3: CSVLSGEKLFF. For the CDR3, the DNA is TGCAGCGTGCTTTCGGGAGAAAAACTGTTTTTT.

This chain links TRBV28 with TRBJ1-1, with D maybe TRBD1 (5 bases). V lost 7 bases and J 4 bases, leaving 13 bases between the germline ends. Germline values: CDR1 MDHEN, CDR2 SYDVKM. This CDR3 contains 13 residues. The CDR3 here is CASNRGWSTEAFF. The DNA for the CDR3 is TGTGCCAGCAACCGGGGGTGGAGCACTGAAGCTTTCTTT.

The chain couples TRBV29-1 to TRBJ2-3, with 8 bases identical to TRBD1. Germline values: CDR1 SQVTM, CDR2 ANQGSEA. The CDR3 length is 15 residues. V lost 7 bases to trimming and J lost 3 bases; unmatched junction nucleotides: 12. The CDR3 DNA is TGCAGCGCTAGTCCCGGGACAGGCGTTACAGATACGCAGTATTTT. Its protein is CSASPGTGVTDTQYF.

V is TRBV5-1 and J is TRBJ1-2; 7 bases are a match to TRBD1. V lost 3 bases and J lost 2; bases outside the gene matches: 7. CDR3 length: 15 residues. CDR1 is SGHRS, CDR2 YFSETQ, per germline. CDR3 DNA sequence: TGCGCCAGCAGCTCCGGCGGGACAGTGAACTATGGCTACACCTTC. It translates to CASSSGGTVNYGYTF.

CDR3: CASRTGPYEQYF. The CDR3 bases are TGTGCCAGCAGGACAGGGCCCTACGAGCAGTACTTC. The genes are TRBV6-5 and TRBJ2-7; 7 bases align to TRBD1. There are 12 residues in the CDR3. Per the germline V gene, CDR1 is MNHEY and CDR2 is SVGAGI. Trimming removed 6 bases from V and 2 bases from J; junction bases left unmatched: 1.

V gene TRBV5-4 combines with J gene TRBJ1-3, with 9 bases lining up with TRBD1. The CDR3 contains 14 residues. With 4 bases clipped from V and 4 bases from J, the junction kept 3 bases outside the gene matches. CDR1 SGHNT and CDR2 YYREEE come from the germline V gene (reference sequence). The chain's CDR3 is CASSPGTGGNTIYF. The CDR3 DNA reads as TGTGCCAGCAGCCCCGGGACAGGGGGAAACACCATATATTTT.